This is a list of T cell receptor beta chains from one sample in a study of blood T cell repertoires in COVID-19. The method was immunoSEQ multiplex PCR; TCRdb's version includes in-frame clones alone and lacks a portion of them. This sample has about 480,000 clones, with 70% to 90% found just once. The specimen was peripheral blood. The origin of the receptors is a woman between 45 and 65 years old with COVID-19, enrolled during active disease. The CDR3 runs from the conserved cysteine through the conserved F or W. Each record gives: CDR3 DNA, CDR3 protein, clone size, V gene, D gene, J gene. D genes are given only for firm matches. Only some rows state a clone size, as once, few, many or a class for expanded clones.

DNA: TGTGCCAGCAGCTCGCGACAGAGAATGGAGACCCAGTACTTC; CDR3: CASSSRQRMETQYF; size: .; V: TRBV7-9; D: .; J: TRBJ2-5
DNA: TGTGCCAGCAGTCCTCAGGACAGGGTGGCGCTTTTTGGCTACACCTTC; CDR3: CASSPQDRVALFGYTF; size: .; V: TRBV27; D: TRBD1; J: TRBJ1-2
DNA: TGCGCCAGCAGCCAAGACGATGGCGACAGGGAAGTTGGTGAAAAACTGTTTTTT; CDR3: CASSQDDGDREVGEKLFF; size: many; V: TRBV4-1; D: TRBD1; J: TRBJ1-4
DNA: TGTGCCAGTAAAAGGGGGTCCTATGGCTACACCTTC; CDR3: CASKRGSYGYTF; size: .; V: TRBV19; D: .; J: TRBJ1-2
DNA: TGCGCCAGCAGCTTACAAAACCGGGAAGGCTCTGAAGCTTTCTTT; CDR3: CASSLQNREGSEAFF; size: .; V: TRBV5-1; D: .; J: TRBJ1-1
DNA: TGTGCCAGCAGCTTTACCCGGTCTGGAAACACCATATATTTT; CDR3: CASSFTRSGNTIYF; size: few; V: TRBV13; D: .; J: TRBJ1-3
DNA: TGTGCCAGCAGCCAAGTGGTAGGGGGCCAAGAGACCCAGTACTTC; CDR3: CASSQVVGGQETQYF; size: .; V: TRBV4-2; D: .; J: TRBJ2-5
DNA: TGTGCCAGCGGCAGCGGGGGAGGAGAGACCCAGTACTTC; CDR3: CASGSGGGETQYF; size: .; V: TRBV6-5; D: TRBD2; J: TRBJ2-5
DNA: TGTGCCTCCAGACAAGGGGCCTTAGTGAACACTGAAGCTTTCTTT; CDR3: CASRQGALVNTEAFF; size: few; V: TRBV19; D: .; J: TRBJ1-1
DNA: TGTGCCAGCAGTGACCCACAGGGCACTGAAGCTTTCTTT; CDR3: CASSDPQGTEAFF; size: once; V: TRBV27; D: .; J: TRBJ1-1
DNA: TGCGCCAGCAGTGAGTCTAGAACTTCCGCGAATGAGCAGTTCTTC; CDR3: CASSESRTSANEQFF; size: .; V: TRBV10-2; D: .; J: TRBJ2-1
DNA: TGTGCCAGTAGTAGGACAGGGAATCTGTTATACACTGAAGCTTTCTTT; CDR3: CASSRTGNLLYTEAFF; size: .; V: TRBV19; D: TRBD1; J: TRBJ1-1
DNA: TGTGCCAGCGGGACAGAGTATCAGCCCCAGCATTTT; CDR3: CASGTEYQPQHF; size: few; V: TRBV2; D: TRBD1; J: TRBJ1-5
DNA: TGTGCCAGCTCAGCCTACCTTAGCGGGGGGGCCCCCGACAATGAGCAGTTCTTC; CDR3: CASSAYLSGGAPDNEQFF; size: .; V: TRBV18; D: TRBD2; J: TRBJ2-1
DNA: TGTGCCAGCAGCCTAACTAGCGGGGGGATGGGTGAGCAGTTCTTC; CDR3: CASSLTSGGMGEQFF; size: .; V: TRBV11-2; D: TRBD2; J: TRBJ2-1
DNA: TGTGCCAGCAGCATAGATACAGGGAAGGACGAGCAGTACTTC; CDR3: CASSIDTGKDEQYF; size: once; V: TRBV7-8; D: .; J: TRBJ2-7
DNA: TGTGCCTGGAGCCTGTGGGTCGGCGGGGCGAACACCGGGGAGCTGTTTTTT; CDR3: CAWSLWVGGANTGELFF; size: few; V: TRBV30; D: .; J: TRBJ2-2
DNA: TGTGCTAGTGGTTTGGTACCGGGGGTAATACACTCCTACGAGCAGTACTTC; CDR3: CASGLVPGVIHSYEQYF; size: .; V: TRBV12-5; D: .; J: TRBJ2-7
DNA: TGTGCCAGCAGCGAGAGGACAGGAGACAATGAGCAGTTCTTC; CDR3: CASSERTGDNEQFF; size: .; V: TRBV9; D: TRBD1; J: TRBJ2-1
DNA: TGTGCCAGCAGTTACCGGCAGGGGGAGACTGAAGCTTTCTTT; CDR3: CASSYRQGETEAFF; size: .; V: TRBV6-6; D: TRBD1; J: TRBJ1-1
DNA: TGTGCCAGCAGCCTCACAGGATCCTACGAGCAGTACTTC; CDR3: CASSLTGSYEQYF; size: once; V: TRBV28; D: .; J: TRBJ2-7
DNA: TGTGCCAGCAGCAAAGGTGGGTCAATACGGGGTCTCGAAAAACTGTTTTTT; CDR3: CASSKGGSIRGLEKLFF; size: .; V: TRBV21-1; D: .; J: TRBJ1-4
DNA: TGTGCCAGCAGCTCCCGGACACTTGACACCGGGGAGCTGTTTTTT; CDR3: CASSSRTLDTGELFF; size: once; V: TRBV9; D: .; J: TRBJ2-2
DNA: TGTGCCAGCAGTCAGACAGGGTCGAGGGTGAAAGCTTTCTTT; CDR3: CASSQTGSRVKAFF; size: .; V: TRBV25-1; D: TRBD1; J: TRBJ1-1
DNA: TGTGCCAGCAGTCCCCCGACCGGAGGGACCCAGTACTTC; CDR3: CASSPPTGGTQYF; size: .; V: TRBV27; D: .; J: TRBJ2-5
DNA: TGTGCCTGGAGTGGGAGGGACCGGGACTGGGGGTTCTTC; CDR3: CAWSGRDRDWGFF; size: .; V: TRBV30; D: .; J: TRBJ2-1
DNA: TGTGCCAGCAGATTCGACATAAACTATGGCTACACCTTC; CDR3: CASRFDINYGYTF; size: .; V: TRBV28; D: .; J: TRBJ1-2
DNA: TGCAGCGGTACAGGGGGCGCGTCGGGAAACACCATATATTTT; CDR3: CSGTGGASGNTIYF; size: .; V: TRBV29-1; D: TRBD1; J: TRBJ1-3
DNA: TGTGCCAGCAGTGAAGTTACAGGGGCCAATTCACCCCTCCACTTT; CDR3: CASSEVTGANSPLHF; size: .; V: TRBV2; D: TRBD1; J: TRBJ1-6
DNA: TGTGCCAGCAGTCTCAGCAACAGGGTGGATCATAATTCACCCCTCCACTTT; CDR3: CASSLSNRVDHNSPLHF; size: .; V: TRBV27; D: .; J: TRBJ1-6
DNA: TGTGCCAGCAGCTTTTCAGGGGGGAATGAAAAACTGTTTTTT; CDR3: CASSFSGGNEKLFF; size: .; V: TRBV7-9; D: TRBD1; J: TRBJ1-4
DNA: TGTGCCACCAGTAGCCGGACTACCTCTGGAAACACCATATATTTT; CDR3: CATSSRTTSGNTIYF; size: .; V: TRBV6-5; D: .; J: TRBJ1-3
DNA: TGTGCCAGCAGCTTGCGGGGGGTAACTGAAGCTTTCTTT; CDR3: CASSLRGVTEAFF; size: .; V: TRBV5-8; D: .; J: TRBJ1-1
DNA: TGCGCCAGCAGCCAAGTTAGAGGGAGCTCTGGAAACACCATATATTTT; CDR3: CASSQVRGSSGNTIYF; size: .; V: TRBV4-1; D: .; J: TRBJ1-3
DNA: TGTGCCAGTAGTATCGATCCGGGGTCTAATGAAAAACTGTTTTTT; CDR3: CASSIDPGSNEKLFF; size: .; V: TRBV19; D: .; J: TRBJ1-4
DNA: TGCGCCAGCAGTTTGGGACAGGGAGACGGCTACACCTTC; CDR3: CASSLGQGDGYTF; size: .; V: TRBV5-1; D: TRBD1; J: TRBJ1-2
DNA: TGTGCCAGCAGCTTGCTGAGGGCTAACTATGGCTACACCTTC; CDR3: CASSLLRANYGYTF; size: .; V: TRBV5-6; D: .; J: TRBJ1-2
DNA: TGTGCCAGCAGCTATCTACCCGGGCGGGGTCGGGGAGAGACCCAGTACTTC; CDR3: CASSYLPGRGRGETQYF; size: .; V: TRBV7-9; D: .; J: TRBJ2-5
DNA: TGTGCCAGCTCACCGCTGGCGGGGCGGAACACCGGGGAGCTGTTTTTT; CDR3: CASSPLAGRNTGELFF; size: .; V: TRBV18; D: .; J: TRBJ2-2
DNA: TGCGCCAGCAGCTTGGACCCAGGGCGCGAAAAACTGTTTTTT; CDR3: CASSLDPGREKLFF; size: .; V: TRBV5-1; D: .; J: TRBJ1-4
DNA: TGTGCCAGTACCACAAGAGAGAGGGCAACTAATGAAAAACTGTTTTTT; CDR3: CASTTRERATNEKLFF; size: once; V: TRBV19; D: .; J: TRBJ1-4
DNA: TGCAGCGTCCTCGGACAGGGGGCGGACACTGAAGCTTTCTTT; CDR3: CSVLGQGADTEAFF; size: .; V: TRBV29-1; D: TRBD1; J: TRBJ1-1
DNA: TGTGCCAGCAGTTTAACTCAGGCCACCGGGGAGCTGTTTTTT; CDR3: CASSLTQATGELFF; size: .; V: TRBV27; D: .; J: TRBJ2-2
DNA: TGTGCCAGTAGGCGGGACAGCCTAAATGAGCAGTTCTTC; CDR3: CASRRDSLNEQFF; size: few; V: TRBV19; D: .; J: TRBJ2-1